The 9 T cell receptor beta chains presented below share a single source sample, sequenced in a study of T cell repertoires in cytomegalovirus infection (dated by TCRdb to between 2018 and 2021). Data came from an Illumina HiSeq 1500. TCRdb reanalyzed the raw reads on its own, using fastp at Q25 for trimming and MiXCR for clone calling, and kept in-frame beta chains. Rows are unified per CDR3 protein, each entry keeping the most common DNA and genes. The sample profile shows around 630,000 distinct CDR3 sequences; 20% to 30% of them were found once. Approximately 8.2% of the sample is held by the ten biggest clonotypes. The sequencing input was CD8+ T cells from PBMCs. Receptors were obtained from a human donor in good health (CMV status not recorded). Some clones in this sample may be carry-over from other donors' samples.

Ten or more counts support this clonotype. V and J are TRBV4-1 and TRBJ2-1, with 8 nucleotides matching TRBD1. J lost 10 bases, V lost 2 bases, and 13 bases had no gene match. In germline, CDR1 is MGHRA, CDR2 YSYEKL. The CDR3 totals 16 residues. CDR3 bases: TGCGCCAGCAGCCAAACAGAGACAGGGGTGAGGGGGGAGCAGTTCTTC. The encoded protein is CASSQTETGVRGEQFF.

J is TRBJ2-5 and V is TRBV7-9; 8 nucleotides match TRBD1. The CDR3 contains 14 residues. Germline V lookup: CDR1 SEHNR, CDR2 FQNEAQ (reference sequence). V was pared by 5 bases and J by 1 base, with 3 bases of the junction left unmatched. The CDR3 nucleotides read TGTGCCAGCAGCGGGACAGGCAGCCAAGAGACCCAGTACTTC. Translated: CASSGTGSQETQYF.

The chain combines TRBV28 with TRBJ2-7, with 7 bases aligning to TRBD1. The CDR3 is made up of 16 amino acids. Trimming at V came to 5 bases and at J to 2 bases, leaving 12 bases not matched to a gene. Germline V lookup: CDR1 MDHEN, CDR2 SYDVKM. The CDR3 reads CASSTPQGPSPYEQYV. The CDR3 bases are TGTGCCAGCAGTACCCCACAGGGGCCTTCTCCCTACGAGCAGTACGTC.

This chain joins TRBV27 and TRBJ2-1; D ambiguous. The V end lost 2 bases, the J end lost 2 bases, and 10 bases lay between the germline ends. Germline V lookup: CDR1 MNHEY, CDR2 SMNVEV (reference sequence). This CDR3 region has 15 residues. The CDR3 nucleotides read TGTGCCAGCAGTTTAGCCAGGATGGCCTACAATGAGCAGTTCTTC. This codes for CASSLARMAYNEQFF.

This clonotype was observed a few times. The chain links TRBV6-2 or TRBV6-3 to TRBJ2-7; 8 bases line up with TRBD1. This CDR3 contains 15 residues. The ends lost 4 bases at V and 7 bases at J; junction bases unmatched: 12. CDR1 and CDR2 from the germline V gene are MNHEY and SVGEGT. The CDR3 coding sequence is TGTGCCAGCAGTTGGATGGCAGGGGGCGCCGGGGAGCAGTACGTC. Translated: CASSWMAGGAGEQYV.

This clonotype occurred a few times. The chain has TRBV28 and TRBJ2-4; TRBD1 matches at 7 bases. The CDR3 length is 16 residues. Germline V gene lookup returns CDR1 MDHEN and CDR2 SYDVKM. Trimming cost V 7 bases and J 1 base; bases outside gene matches: 10. CDR3 region: CASNPWDSTAKNIQYF. CDR3 DNA: TGTGCCAGCAATCCCTGGGACAGTACGGCCAAAAACATTCAGTACTTC.

The J gene is TRBJ2-2, the V gene TRBV24-1, with D uncertain. The CDR3 contains 15 residues. Germline CDR1 KGHDR, CDR2 SFDVKD. V was pared by 0 bases and J by 7 bases, with 11 bases between. CDR3 nucleotides: TGTGCCACCAGTGATTTGCGGCAGCCCGGCGGGGAGCTGTTTTTT. This codes for CATSDLRQPGGELFF.

This clonotype was seen a handful of times. The V and J genes are TRBV7-6 and TRBJ1-2, with TRBD1 as a possible D gene (6 bases). CDR1 and CDR2 (germline): SGHVS, FNYEAQ. The germline V and J ends were trimmed by 4 bases and 3 bases, with 15 bases remaining between them. The CDR3 contains 15 residues. CDR3 coding DNA: TGTGCCAGCAGCTCCACTAAGGGGGGTTACTATGGCTACACCTTC. Amino acid sequence: CASSSTKGGYYGYTF.

This clonotype was picked up one time. This chain uses TRBV6-5 with TRBJ2-5; TRBD1 matches 7 bases. The CDR3 loop spans 13 amino acids. The V gene's germline CDR1 is MNHEY and CDR2 SVGAGI. CDR3 amino acids: CVGRQGYYETQYF. CDR3 DNA: TGTGTCGGACGACAGGGTTATTACGAGACCCAGTACTTC.